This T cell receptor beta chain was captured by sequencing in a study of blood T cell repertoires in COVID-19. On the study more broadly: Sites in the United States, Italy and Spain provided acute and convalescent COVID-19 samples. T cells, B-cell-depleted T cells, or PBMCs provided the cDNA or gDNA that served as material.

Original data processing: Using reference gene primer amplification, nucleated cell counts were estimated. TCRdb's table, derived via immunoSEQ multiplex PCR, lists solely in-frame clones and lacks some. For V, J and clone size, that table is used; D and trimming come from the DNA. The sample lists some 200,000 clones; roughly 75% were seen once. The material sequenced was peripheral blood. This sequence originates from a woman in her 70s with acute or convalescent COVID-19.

The CDR3, as DNA: TGTGCCACCGCCGGGACTTCAGGGCTCTGGGCCAACGTCCTGACTTTC. Its protein is CATAGTSGLWANVLTF. The chain links TRBV24-1 to TRBJ2-6, with a weak D call TRBD2 (6 bases). Germline CDR1 KGHDR, CDR2 SFDVKD. This CDR3 has 16 residues. The germline V and J ends were trimmed by 9 bases and 5 bases, with 19 bases remaining between them.